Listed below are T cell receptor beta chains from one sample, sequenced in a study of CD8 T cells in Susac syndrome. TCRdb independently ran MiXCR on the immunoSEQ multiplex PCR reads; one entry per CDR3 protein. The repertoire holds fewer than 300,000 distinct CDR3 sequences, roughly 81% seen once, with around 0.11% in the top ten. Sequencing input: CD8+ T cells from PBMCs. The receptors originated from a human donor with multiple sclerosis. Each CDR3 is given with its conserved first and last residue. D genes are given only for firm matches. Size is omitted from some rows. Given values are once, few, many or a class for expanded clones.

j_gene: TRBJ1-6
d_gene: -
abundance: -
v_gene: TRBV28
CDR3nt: TGTGCCAGCACGGCAGTCAGCTCCTATAATTCACCCCTCCACTTT
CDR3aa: CASTAVSSYNSPLHF

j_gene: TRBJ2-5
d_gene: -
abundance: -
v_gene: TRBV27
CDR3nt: TGTGCCAGCAGTAGAACAAGACTGGAGACCCAGTACTTC
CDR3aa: CASSRTRLETQYF

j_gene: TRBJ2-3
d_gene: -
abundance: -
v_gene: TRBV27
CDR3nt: TGTGCCAGCGCCTCGACATCAGGGTTCCCAGATACGCAGTATTTT
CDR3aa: CASASTSGFPDTQYF

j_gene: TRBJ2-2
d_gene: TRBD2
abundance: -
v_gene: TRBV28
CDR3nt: TGTGCCAGCAGGGTTCTAGCGGTCACCGGGGAGCTGTTTTTT
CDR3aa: CASRVLAVTGELFF

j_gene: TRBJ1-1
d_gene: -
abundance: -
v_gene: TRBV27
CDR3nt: TGTGCCAGCAGGACCGGATACGCAACTGAAGCTTTCTTT
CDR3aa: CASRTGYATEAFF

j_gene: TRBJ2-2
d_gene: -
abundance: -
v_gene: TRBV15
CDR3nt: TGTGCCACCAGCAGAGGACCGCCGGGTGCCGGGGAGCTGTTTTTT
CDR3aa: CATSRGPPGAGELFF

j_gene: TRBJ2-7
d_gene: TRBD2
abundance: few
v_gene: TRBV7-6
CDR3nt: TGTGCCAGCAGCTTGAACGGTGAGCGGGGAGCACCCTCCTACGAGCAGTACTTC
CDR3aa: CASSLNGERGAPSYEQYF

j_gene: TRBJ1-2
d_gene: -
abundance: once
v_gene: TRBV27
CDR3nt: TGTGCCAGCAGTCTCCGGGCTTCGCATGGCTACACCTTC
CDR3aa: CASSLRASHGYTF

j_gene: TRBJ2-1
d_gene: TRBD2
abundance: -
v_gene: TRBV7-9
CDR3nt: TGTGCCAGCAGTCCTACTAGCGTGGGATACAATGAGCAGTTCTTC
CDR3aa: CASSPTSVGYNEQFF

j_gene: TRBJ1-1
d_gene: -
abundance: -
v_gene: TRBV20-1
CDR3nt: TGCAGTGCTAGAGACGGGATAAACACTGAAGCTTTCTTT
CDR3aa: CSARDGINTEAFF

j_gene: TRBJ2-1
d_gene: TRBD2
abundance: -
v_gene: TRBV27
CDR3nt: TGTGCCAGCAGTGCCCCTTGGGGGACTAGCGTTGGCCTCATAGGGAATGAGCAGTTCTTC
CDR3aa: CASSAPWGTSVGLIGNEQFF

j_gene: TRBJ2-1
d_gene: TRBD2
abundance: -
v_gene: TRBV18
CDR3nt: TGTGCCAGCTCACCATGGGGTCCAGCGGGAACCTTTGACAATGAGCAGTTCTTC
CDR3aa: CASSPWGPAGTFDNEQFF

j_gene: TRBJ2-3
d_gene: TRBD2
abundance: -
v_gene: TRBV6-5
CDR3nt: TGTGCCAGCAGTTCTATGGCGGGAGTAACAGATACGCAGTATTTT
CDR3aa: CASSSMAGVTDTQYF

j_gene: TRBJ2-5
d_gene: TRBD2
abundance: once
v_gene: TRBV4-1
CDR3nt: TGCGCCAGCAGCTTTAAAGTTACGTTACTAGCGGGAGAAGAGACCCAGTACTTC
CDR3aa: CASSFKVTLLAGEETQYF

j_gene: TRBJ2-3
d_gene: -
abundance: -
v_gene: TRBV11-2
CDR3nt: TGTGCCAGCAGTTACGACGGTACGCAGTATTTT
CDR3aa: CASSYDGTQYF

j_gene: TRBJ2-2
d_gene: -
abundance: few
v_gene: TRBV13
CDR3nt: TGTGCCAGCAGCTTAGGGCTCAAGAACACCGGGGAGCTGTTTTTT
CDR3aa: CASSLGLKNTGELFF

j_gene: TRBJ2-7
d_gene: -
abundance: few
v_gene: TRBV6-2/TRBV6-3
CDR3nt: TGTGCCAGCAGTTTCGGGACCAACTACGAGCAGTACTTC
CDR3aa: CASSFGTNYEQYF

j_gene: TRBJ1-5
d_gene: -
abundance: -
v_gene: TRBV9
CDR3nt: TGTGCCAGCAGCGTAGTTGCCTCGGGACACCGGGGCAATCAGCCCCAGCATTTT
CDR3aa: CASSVVASGHRGNQPQHF

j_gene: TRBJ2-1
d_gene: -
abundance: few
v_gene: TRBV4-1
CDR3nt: TGCGCCAGCAGCCCGAGCGATAGCTCCTACAATGAGCAGTTCTTC
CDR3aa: CASSPSDSSYNEQFF

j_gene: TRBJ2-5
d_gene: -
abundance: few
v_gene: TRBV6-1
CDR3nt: TGTGCCAGCAGTGAAGCTCAGTTCAAAGAGACCCAGTACTTC
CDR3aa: CASSEAQFKETQYF

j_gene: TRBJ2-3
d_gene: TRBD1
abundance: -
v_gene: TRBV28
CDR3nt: TGTGCCAGCAGCCTTACAGGGGTGAGCACAGATACGCAGTATTTT
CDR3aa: CASSLTGVSTDTQYF

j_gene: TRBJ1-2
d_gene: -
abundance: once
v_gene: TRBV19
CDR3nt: TGTGCCAGTAGTTATCTTGACGGGGGAGGAGGCTACACCTTC
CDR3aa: CASSYLDGGGGYTF

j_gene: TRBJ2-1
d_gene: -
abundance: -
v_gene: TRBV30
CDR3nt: TGTGCCTGGAGTGTTCCGACGGACAATGAGCAGTTCTTC
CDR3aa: CAWSVPTDNEQFF

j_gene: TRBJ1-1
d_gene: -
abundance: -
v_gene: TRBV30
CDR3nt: TGTGCTTCAAAGCAGAACACTGAAGCTTTCTTT
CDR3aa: CASKQNTEAFF

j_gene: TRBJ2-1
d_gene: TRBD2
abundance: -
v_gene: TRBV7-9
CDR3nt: TGTGCCAGCAGCCACGGGAGAGGTAGCGGGAGTATTGAGCAGTTCTTC
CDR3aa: CASSHGRGSGSIEQFF

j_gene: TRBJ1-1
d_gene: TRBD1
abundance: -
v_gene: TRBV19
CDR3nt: TGTGCCAGTAGTATAATTACAGGGGAGGTGAACACTGAAGCTTTCTTT
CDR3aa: CASSIITGEVNTEAFF

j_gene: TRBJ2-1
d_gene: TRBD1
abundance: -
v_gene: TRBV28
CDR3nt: TGTGCCAGCAGTTTCGCCTCCCCCGGACAGGGGCAGGCTGAGCAGTTCTTC
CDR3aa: CASSFASPGQGQAEQFF

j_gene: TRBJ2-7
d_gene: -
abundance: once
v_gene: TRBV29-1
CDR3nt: TGCAGCGTCGGGATCCACAACCACGAGCAGTACTTC
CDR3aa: CSVGIHNHEQYF

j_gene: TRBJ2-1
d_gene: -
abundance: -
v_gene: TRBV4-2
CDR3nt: TGTGCCAGCAGCCAAGGAAGGGTTTCCTACAATGAGCAGTTCTTC
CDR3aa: CASSQGRVSYNEQFF

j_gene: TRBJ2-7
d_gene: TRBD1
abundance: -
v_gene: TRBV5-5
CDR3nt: TGTGCCAGCAGCTACCCGGGACAGGGGGCGGTGCAGTACTTC
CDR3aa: CASSYPGQGAVQYF

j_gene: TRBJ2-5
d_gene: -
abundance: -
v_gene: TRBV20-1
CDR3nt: TGCAGTGCTGGGGGCCCCTCAGAGACCCAGTACTTC
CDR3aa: CSAGGPSETQYF

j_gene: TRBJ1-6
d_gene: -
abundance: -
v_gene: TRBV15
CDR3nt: TGTGCCACCAGCAGGGAGACGGATCCTAATTCACCCCTCCACTTT
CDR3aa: CATSRETDPNSPLHF

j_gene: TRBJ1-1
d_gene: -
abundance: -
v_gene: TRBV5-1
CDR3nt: TGCGCCAGCAGCTTTTATTGGGGGGCCACTGAAGCTTTCTTT
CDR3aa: CASSFYWGATEAFF

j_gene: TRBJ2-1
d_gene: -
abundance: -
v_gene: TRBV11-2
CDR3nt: TGTGCCAGCAGCTTAGGACTTGAGTGGGACAATGAGCAGTTCTTC
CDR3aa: CASSLGLEWDNEQFF

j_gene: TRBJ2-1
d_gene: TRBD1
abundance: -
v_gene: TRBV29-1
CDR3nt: TGCAGCGTTGATGGTGGGACAGGTCTTAACAATGAGCAGTTCTTC
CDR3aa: CSVDGGTGLNNEQFF

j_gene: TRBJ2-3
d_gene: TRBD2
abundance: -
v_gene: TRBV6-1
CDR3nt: TGTGCCAGCAGACCCCGGTACCTAACTAGCGGGGGGACAGATACGCAGTATTTT
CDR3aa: CASRPRYLTSGGTDTQYF

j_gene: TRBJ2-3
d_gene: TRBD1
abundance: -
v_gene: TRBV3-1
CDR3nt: TGTGCCAGCAGCCCAGGACAGGACAGCACAGATACGCAGTATTTT
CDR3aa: CASSPGQDSTDTQYF

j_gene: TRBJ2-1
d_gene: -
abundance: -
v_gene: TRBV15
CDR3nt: TGTGCCACCAGCAGAGATCGTTCGAGCGAGGATGAGCAGTTCTTC
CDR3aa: CATSRDRSSEDEQFF

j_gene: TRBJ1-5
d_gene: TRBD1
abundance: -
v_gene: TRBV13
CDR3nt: TGTGCCAGCAGCTTAGGGGGACAGGGTAGCAATCAGCCCCAGCATTTT
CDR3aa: CASSLGGQGSNQPQHF

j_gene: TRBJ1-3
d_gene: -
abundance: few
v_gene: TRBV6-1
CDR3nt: TGTGCCAGCAGTCTCATTTGGTCTCACTCTGGAAACACCATATATTTT
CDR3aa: CASSLIWSHSGNTIYF

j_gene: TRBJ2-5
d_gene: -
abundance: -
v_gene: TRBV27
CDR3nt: TGTGCCAGCAGTTTATTAGGGGTTCAGGAGACCCAGTACTTC
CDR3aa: CASSLLGVQETQYF

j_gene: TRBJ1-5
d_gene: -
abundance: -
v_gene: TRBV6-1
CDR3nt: TGTGCCAGCAGTGTACGACAGCTCAATCAGCCCCAGCATTTT
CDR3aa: CASSVRQLNQPQHF

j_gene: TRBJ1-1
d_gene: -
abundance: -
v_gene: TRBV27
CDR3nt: TGTGCCAGCAGTCCTTGGGACCGACAAATCGTCACTGAGGCTTTCTTT
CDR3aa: CASSPWDRQIVTEAFF

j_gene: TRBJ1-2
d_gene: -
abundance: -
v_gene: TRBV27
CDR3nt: TGTGCCAGCAGCGAAAGACGCTCCTATGGCTACACCTTC
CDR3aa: CASSERRSYGYTF

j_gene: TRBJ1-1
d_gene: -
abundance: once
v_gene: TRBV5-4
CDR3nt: TGTGCCAGCAGCTTGTTCGGGGGGCGCTTCACTGAAGCTTTCTTT
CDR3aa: CASSLFGGRFTEAFF

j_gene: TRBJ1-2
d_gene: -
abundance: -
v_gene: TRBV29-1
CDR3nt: TGCAGCGTTGAGAGCAGGGCTGGCTACACCTTC
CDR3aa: CSVESRAGYTF

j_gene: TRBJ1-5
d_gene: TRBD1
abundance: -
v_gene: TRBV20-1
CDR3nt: TGCAGTGCTAGAGGGTATGGACAGGGGATCAATCAGCCCCAGCATTTT
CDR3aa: CSARGYGQGINQPQHF

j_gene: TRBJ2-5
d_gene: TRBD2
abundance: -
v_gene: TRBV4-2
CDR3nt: TGTGCCAGCAGCCAAGGGCTAGCGGGAGAGGGTGAACAAGAGACCCAGTACTTC
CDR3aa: CASSQGLAGEGEQETQYF

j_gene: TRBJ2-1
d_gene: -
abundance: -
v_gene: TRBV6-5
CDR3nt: TGTGCCAGCAGTTATCGGAGCAGCGGGGAGCAGTTCTTC
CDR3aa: CASSYRSSGEQFF

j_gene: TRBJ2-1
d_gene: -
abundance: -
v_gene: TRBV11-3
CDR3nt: TGTGCCAGCAGCTTCCGTGCCTACAATGAGCAGTTCTTC
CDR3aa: CASSFRAYNEQFF

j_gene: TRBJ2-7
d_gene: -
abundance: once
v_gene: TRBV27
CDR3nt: TGTGCCAGCAGTTTAGGAGGGGCCATTGAGCAGTACTTC
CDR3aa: CASSLGGAIEQYF

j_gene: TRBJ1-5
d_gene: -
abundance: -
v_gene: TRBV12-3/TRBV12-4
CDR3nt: TGTGCCAGCAGTTTAGGAGGGGCGAATGCTCAGCCCCAGCATTTT
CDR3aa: CASSLGGANAQPQHF

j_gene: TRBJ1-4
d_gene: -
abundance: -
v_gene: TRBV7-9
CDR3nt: TGTGCCAGCAGCTTTGGACACACCCCAACTAATGAAAAACTGTTTTTT
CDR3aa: CASSFGHTPTNEKLFF

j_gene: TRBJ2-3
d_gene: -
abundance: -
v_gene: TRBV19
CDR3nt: TGTGCCAGTAGACCCGGGACCACTGATACGCAGTATTTT
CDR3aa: CASRPGTTDTQYF

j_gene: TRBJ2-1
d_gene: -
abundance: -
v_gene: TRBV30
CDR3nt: TGTGCCTGGAGTGCCGAGGGTGAGCAGTTCTTC
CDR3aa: CAWSAEGEQFF

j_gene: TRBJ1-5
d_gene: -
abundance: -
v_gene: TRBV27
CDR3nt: TGTGCCAGCAGTCCACGGAGCAGTTATAGCAATCAGCCCCAGCATTTT
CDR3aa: CASSPRSSYSNQPQHF

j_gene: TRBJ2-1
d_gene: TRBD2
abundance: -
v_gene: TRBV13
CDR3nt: TGTGCCATCCTAGCGGGAGCCGACAATGAGCAGTTCTTC
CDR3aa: CAILAGADNEQFF

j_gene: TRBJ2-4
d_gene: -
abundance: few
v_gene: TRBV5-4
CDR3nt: TGTGCCAGCAGCTTCGGCCAAGGGGGAGACATTCAGTACTTC
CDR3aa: CASSFGQGGDIQYF

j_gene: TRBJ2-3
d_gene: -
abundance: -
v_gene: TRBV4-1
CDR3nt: TGCGCCAGCAGCCGGACTCCCGGAACCACAGATACGCAGTATTTT
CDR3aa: CASSRTPGTTDTQYF